The following is a T cell receptor beta chain sequence with its context. What it binds is unknown. The sample originates from a study of T cells in Graves' hyperthyroidism and ophthalmopathy. Regarding the study as a whole: Clonotypes that were expanded in thyroid above 0.001 mostly appeared in blood too. In validation, the model predicted ophthalmopathy. These predictions came a median roughly six months before onset. Stable hyperthyroidism and ophthalmopathy were separated using 13 V-J signatures.

The investigators amplified TCR beta CDR3 regions from RNA transcripts. The HTBI primer set served for first-round RT-PCR of the TCR CDR3. TCRdb re-derived calls from the multiplex PCR reads in MiXCR, one entry per CDR3 protein. The table lists about half a million distinct CDR3 sequences, approximately 23% of them singletons. V was pared by 6 bases and J by 8 bases, with 13 bases between. This CDR3 is 13 amino acids long. Looked up from germline, CDR1 is LNHDA and CDR2 is SQIVND (reference sequence). Material for sequencing was blood. The clonotype comes from a woman aged 70-85 years with Graves' ophthalmopathy. The rearrangement uses TRBV19 and TRBJ2-2; the D gene is possibly TRBD1 (6 bases). Here the CDR3 DNA reads TGTGCCAGTAGCAACAGGGTTAGAGGGGAGCTGTTTTTT. Protein: CASSNRVRGELFF.